A selection of T cell receptor beta chains follows, all from one sample in a study of cytomegalovirus exposure and HLA in healthy donors. Measured with immunoSEQ multiplex PCR; TCRdb has only the in-frame clones, and not every one. Recorded for this sample: approximately 82,000 clones. Specimen: PBMCs. The source is a woman in her fifties or sixties in good health and CMV-seronegative. CDR3s include the opening cysteine and the closing phenylalanine or tryptophan. Each record gives: V gene, J gene, D gene, CDR3 DNA, CDR3 protein. The D gene is left open where the match is weak.

TRBV4-3	TRBJ2-7	NA	TGCGCCAGCAGCCCAGAAAGGGGCCCTTACGAGCAGTACTTC	CASSPERGPYEQYF
TRBV25-1	TRBJ2-1	TRBD2	TGTGCCAGCAGCAGTACGGTAGCGGGAGGCTACAATGAGCAGTTCTTC	CASSSTVAGGYNEQFF
TRBV15	TRBJ1-4	TRBD1	TGTGCCACCAGCCGGGACAGGGCCTCCCTATCAACTAATGAAAAACTGTTTTTT	CATSRDRASLSTNEKLFF
TRBV30	TRBJ2-1	TRBD2	TGTGCCTGGAGTATTCCCCGGGGTTGGGAGCGGGACCGCTACAATGAGCAGTTCTTC	CAWSIPRGWERDRYNEQFF
TRBV29-1	TRBJ2-5	NA	TGCAGCGTTGTTCAGGGGCAAGAGACCCAGTACTTC	CSVVQGQETQYF
TRBV2	TRBJ2-5	TRBD2	TGTGCCAGCAGTCCGGGACTAGCGGGAGGGACCCAGTACTTC	CASSPGLAGGTQYF
TRBV27	TRBJ2-7	NA	TGTGCCAGCAGTTTCCCAGGGTCCTACGAGCAGTACTTC	CASSFPGSYEQYF
TRBV5-1	TRBJ2-7	NA	TGCGCCAGCAGCTTGGGGTCACGGGGAGATGGGCAGTACTTC	CASSLGSRGDGQYF
TRBV29-1	TRBJ2-7	NA	TGCAGCGTTGGGACAGTCTACGAACAGTACTTC	CSVGTVYEQYF
TRBV10-3	TRBJ2-7	TRBD2	TGTGCCATCGGTCTTAGCGGGACAACCTACGAGCAGTACTTC	CAIGLSGTTYEQYF
TRBV5-4	TRBJ2-2	TRBD1	TGTGCCAGCAGCTTCGGACAGGGGAACACCGGGGAGCTGTTTTTT	CASSFGQGNTGELFF
TRBV27	TRBJ2-6	NA	TGTGCCAGCAGTTTTGGGCAGGGGAAAACTGGGGCCAACGTCCTGACTTTC	CASSFGQGKTGANVLTF
TRBV7-2	TRBJ2-7	TRBD2	TGTGCCAGCAGCTTAGCGGGAGGGGCCTACGAGCAGTACTTC	CASSLAGGAYEQYF
TRBV27	TRBJ2-3	TRBD2	TGTGCCAGCAGTTTATTAGTGGCTAGCGGGATCCGAGATACGCAGTATTTT	CASSLLVASGIRDTQYF
TRBV5-4	TRBJ2-5	NA	TGTGCCAGCAGCTTTAGGGACTACCAAGAGACCCAGTACTTC	CASSFRDYQETQYF
TRBV28	TRBJ1-1	NA	TGTGCCAGCAGTACCCCGGGGGTTAACACTGAAGCTTTCTTT	CASSTPGVNTEAFF
TRBV11-2	TRBJ2-4	TRBD1	TGTGCCAGCAGCCCCGGACAGGGGACGGCCAAAAACATTCAGTACTTC	CASSPGQGTAKNIQYF
TRBV2	TRBJ2-3	TRBD2	TGTGCCAGCAAGGGACTAGCGGGCACAGATACGCAGTATTTT	CASKGLAGTDTQYF
TRBV5-1	TRBJ2-3	TRBD1	TGCGCCAGCAGCTTCGGCGACAGGGCTTTCCCAGATACGCAGTATTTT	CASSFGDRAFPDTQYF
TRBV7-2	TRBJ2-1	TRBD2	TGTGCCTTACTGGGGGGGATGTACTACAATGAGCAGTTCTTC	CALLGGMYYNEQFF
TRBV7-9	TRBJ2-2	TRBD1	TGTGCCAGCAGCCGCATGAGAGGACAGGGAGGTACCGGGGAGCTGTTTTTT	CASSRMRGQGGTGELFF
TRBV6-5	TRBJ2-7	TRBD1	TGTGCCAGCTATCCGGGACAGGGGCTCGAGCAGTACTTC	CASYPGQGLEQYF
TRBV7-9	TRBJ2-3	NA	TGTGCCAGCAGCTTGAACCGGGACTTAGCTTCAGATACGCAGTATTTT	CASSLNRDLASDTQYF
TRBV2	TRBJ2-2	NA	TGTGCCAGCAGAGAAACAGGGTATGGGAACACCGGGGAGCTGTTTTTT	CASRETGYGNTGELFF
TRBV4-3	TRBJ2-5	TRBD2	TGCGCCAGCAGCCAAGAGTTTGGGACTAGCCAAGAGACCCAGTACTTC	CASSQEFGTSQETQYF
TRBV18	TRBJ2-5	NA	TGTGCCAGCTCACCATCAATGCAAGAGACCCAGTACTTC	CASSPSMQETQYF
TRBV13	TRBJ2-5	TRBD1	TGTGCCAGCAGCAAAAGGGACAGGTTAGGAGAGACCCAGTACTTC	CASSKRDRLGETQYF
TRBV10-3	TRBJ2-3	NA	TGTGCCACAAGACAGGGGGAAGGAGCGGGAGGAGCCGATACGCAGTATTTT	CATRQGEGAGGADTQYF
TRBV19	TRBJ2-2	NA	TGTGCCAGTAGGAGGACAGCCACCGGGGAGCTGTTTTTT	CASRRTATGELFF
TRBV28	TRBJ2-7	TRBD2	TGTGCCAGCACCAGGAGCGGGAGTCTTAACGAGCAGTACTTC	CASTRSGSLNEQYF
TRBV11-2	TRBJ2-7	NA	TGTGCCAGCACCATACTGGAGGACTACGAGCAGTACTTC	CASTILEDYEQYF
TRBV5-1	TRBJ1-2	TRBD1	TGCGCCAGCAGCTCAAGACAGGGGGCCGACGTCTATGGCTACACCTTC	CASSSRQGADVYGYTF
TRBV7-9	TRBJ2-5	TRBD2	TGTGCCAGCATTCAAACTAGCGGGCGGCAAGAGACCCAGTACTTC	CASIQTSGRQETQYF
TRBV7-9	TRBJ2-1	NA	TGTGCCAGCAGCCCAAGGGGGGGGGCCTACAATGAGCAGTTCTTC	CASSPRGGAYNEQFF
TRBV9	TRBJ1-2	NA	TGTGCCAGCAGCGTTTTCCCCACGGAGTATGGCTACACCTTC	CASSVFPTEYGYTF
TRBV4-3	TRBJ2-3	TRBD1	TGCGCCAGCAGCCAAGTGCGACAGGGTACTAGCACAGATACGCAGTATTTT	CASSQVRQGTSTDTQYF
TRBV7-8	TRBJ2-7	NA	TGTGCCAGCAGCTTAGAGGGACTCGTCGACGAGCAGTACTTC	CASSLEGLVDEQYF
TRBV27	TRBJ1-2	NA	TGTGCCAGCAGTTTATCGACAGAAAACTATGGCTACACCTTC	CASSLSTENYGYTF
TRBV10-3	TRBJ2-7	TRBD1	TGTGCCATCAGTGAGTCGATAGGGACAGGATGGTACGAGCAGTACTTC	CAISESIGTGWYEQYF
TRBV18	TRBJ1-1	NA	TGTGCCAGCTCACCACAAGCCAGGCTGAACACTGAAGCTTTCTTT	CASSPQARLNTEAFF
TRBV18	TRBJ2-1	NA	TGTGCCAGCTCACCAGGGTACGGCGGGAATATGGGGAATGAGCAGTTCTTC	CASSPGYGGNMGNEQFF
TRBV6-5	TRBJ2-7	TRBD2	TGTGCCAGCCGTATAGCGGGGGCCTCCTACGAGCAGTACTTC	CASRIAGASYEQYF
TRBV6-5	TRBJ2-1	TRBD2	TGTGCCAGCAGTTTTGGAATGGGACTAGCGGACAATGAGCAGTTCTTC	CASSFGMGLADNEQFF
TRBV4-2	TRBJ2-1	NA	TGTGCCAGCAGCCAAGAAGCGGATAGCTCCTACAATGAGCAGTTCTTC	CASSQEADSSYNEQFF
TRBV7-2	TRBJ2-2	NA	TGTGCCAGCAGCGCCCACAGGGGAGGATTGACCGGGGAGCTGTTTTTT	CASSAHRGGLTGELFF
TRBV27	TRBJ2-4	TRBD2	TGTGCCAGCAGTGAAGGGACTAGCTGGACCAAAAACATTCAGTACTTC	CASSEGTSWTKNIQYF
TRBV6-1	TRBJ2-5	NA	TGTGCCAGCAGATTAGCGGACCAAGAGACCCAGTACTTC	CASRLADQETQYF
TRBV9	TRBJ2-2	TRBD2	TGTGCCAGCAGCGTAGCGGCTAGCGGGGACACCGGGGAGCTGTTTTTT	CASSVAASGDTGELFF
TRBV7-9	TRBJ2-2	TRBD1	TGTGCCAGCAGTGGGGGACAGGGGGCAGCCGGGGAGCTGTTTTTT	CASSGGQGAAGELFF
TRBV15	TRBJ2-7	TRBD1	TGTGCCACCAGCAAGGAACAGGGGGCCTACGAGCAGTACTTC	CATSKEQGAYEQYF
TRBV9	TRBJ2-1	TRBD2	TGTGCCAGCAGCACTAAGGGGGCTAGCGGGAGTCCCCACAATGAGCAGTTCTTC	CASSTKGASGSPHNEQFF
TRBV28	TRBJ1-4	NA	TGTGCCAGCAGTTCCGGGGAGGTGAAACTGTTTTTT	CASSSGEVKLFF
TRBV19	TRBJ1-3	TRBD1	TGTGCCAGTAGTGGGACAGGGGTTGGAAACACCATATATTTT	CASSGTGVGNTIYF
TRBV6-5	TRBJ2-2	NA	TGTGCCAGCAGTTACAGGGGACTCACCGGGGAGCTGTTTTTT	CASSYRGLTGELFF
TRBV10-3	TRBJ1-1	TRBD1	TGTGCCATCAGTGTCACAGGGGCGGGGGAAGCTTTCTTT	CAISVTGAGEAFF